The sequence of this T cell receptor (beta chain) was determined in a study of tumor-infiltrating lymphocytes in primary liver carcinoma (dated by TCRdb to 2015 to 2018). Study-level background: Between late 2015 and early 2016, 4 or 5 patients in China with histopathologically diagnosed primary liver carcinoma had their tumors surgically resected. The five patients, three men and two women aged 30 to 69 years, had hepatocellular carcinoma (four) or combined HCC and intrahepatic cholangiocarcinoma (one). The five patients had tumors of stage T1-T3 N0M0, with maximum diameters ranging from roughly 4.2 to 11 cm. Roughly 3.65 to 8 million productive TCRbeta reads were obtained per sample, and no significant difference in read depth was found between tissue types. TCRbeta repertoire sequencing, expression microarrays and whole-exome sequencing were combined in the study across five regions of each liver tumor, with adjacent normal tissue and blood also included. A total of roughly 35 specimens from 5 patients, comprising about 25 tumor regions, 5 adjacent noncancerous liver tissues and 5 peripheral blood samples, were covered by TCRbeta repertoire sequencing. Technical replicate repertoires showed high reproducibility, with mean shared-clone rates about 0.88 and correlation coefficients above 0.95. Results the study describes overall, beyond this receptor: Repertoire overlap was higher between tumor regions (mean around 36%) than tumor-adjacent (around 17%) or tumor-blood (14%) pairs, consistent with antigen-driven expansion. Only 4 or 5 patients were included in the study, and the authors note that the findings should be validated in a larger study. Comparison of CD4+ and CD8+ T cell repertoires was precluded by the use of bulk unsorted samples. The top 250 clones accounted for a significantly greater share of the repertoire in tumors than in blood (p = 0.039). Only the TCR beta chain was sequenced, which likely underestimates true repertoire diversity because unpaired alpha chains were not captured.

RNA from unsorted whole blood was extracted with TRIzol reagent, and germline DNA was obtained with the DNeasy Blood & Tissue kit. At the time of sampling, the patients had chronic HBV infection and had not received any treatment. Before surgery, four milliliters of peripheral blood were drawn into K2EDTA tubes. The CDR3, cysteine through phenylalanine, is 17 amino acids long. Kept here is only the CDR3 DNA, which spans 51 bases and is read in frame from base 1. From the germline V gene, CDR1 is MNHEY and CDR2 is SVGAGI. Trimming accounts for 2 bases at V and 6 bases at J, while the number of junction bases matched to no gene is 15. This clonotype was recorded at least ten times. It lacks a known antigen. Within one base of it there is no much larger clone, and no base qualities were kept. A constant-region primer and ProtoScript II reverse transcriptase were used to reverse-transcribe TCRbeta-specific cDNA from 500 ng total RNA. Construction of the TCRbeta libraries relied on three nested rounds of multiplex PCR, following a slightly modified ARM-PCR procedure. Each of the first two PCR rounds ran for about 10 cycles and used multiplex TRBV1-TRBV30 forward primers together with a Cbeta reverse primer. Sample barcodes and Illumina adapters were attached in a final 25-cycle PCR using Deep VentR polymerase. Before sequencing, amplicons of 200-500 bp were purified from gel using a QIAquick gel extraction kit. An Illumina HiSeq 2500 was used to sequence the TCRbeta amplicons, generating 250-bp paired-end reads. The original pipeline was this. Trimmomatic v0.33 was used to quality-trim the reads, and FLASH v1.2.11 was used to merge paired reads so that full CDR3 sequences could be recovered. V, D and J germline segments were assigned to the rearranged TCRbeta sequences by MiGEC v1.2.1b. Clonotype statistics, along with Shannon-Wiener diversity indices, were calculated using VDJtools v1.0.0. To reduce sampling bias, subsequent analyses other than the diversity analysis used only the 250 most abundant clonotypes in each sample. TCRdb reprocessed the public reads (quality trimming at Q25 with fastp, clone calling with MiXCR) and kept in-frame beta chains. CDR3 protein duplicates are merged, each entry listing the most common genes and DNA. These V and J calls are TCRdb output, not the study's own analysis. This sample holds 300,000 to 350,000 distinct CDR3 sequences; about 61% were observed only once. The biggest ten clones account for about 6.5% of the sample.

The V gene is TRBV6-5 and the J gene is TRBJ1-2; TRBD1 agrees with 7 junctional bases. The sample was peripheral blood. This clonotype was sampled from a man aged 35-49 years with primary liver carcinoma and hepatitis B virus infection. CDR3 reads: CASSYGTEARFWDGYTF. DNA sequence: TGTGCCAGCAGTTACGGGACAGAGGCACGATTTTGGGATGGCTACACCTTC.